Below, one T cell receptor (beta chain) is given with its context. What it binds is unknown. This entry belongs to a study of T cells in Graves' hyperthyroidism and ophthalmopathy. Study-wide points: The model made its ophthalmopathy prediction, and onset followed a median approximately 6.5 months later.

The PBMCs were taken from roughly 9.3 ml of fresh peripheral blood. The source material, RNA transcripts, was used to amplify TCR beta CDR3 regions. Using the HTBI primer set, a first-round RT-PCR was run on the TCR CDR3. TCRdb re-analysed the multiplex PCR reads in MiXCR, keeping a single row per CDR3 protein. Here the sample spans hundreds of thousands of distinct CDR3 sequences, 38% being singletons. Germline V gene data show CDR1 as SNHLY and CDR2 as FYNNEI. V was shortened by 6 bases and J by 5 bases, with 14 bases between the two germline ends. CDR3 length equals 13 residues. The chain joins TRBV2 to TRBJ2-7, with a tentative D call TRBD2 (5 bases). The source is a man aged 18 to 35 with Graves' hyperthyroidism. Sequencing was done on a sample of blood. The CDR3: CASRELLGHEQYF. The CDR3, as DNA: TGTGCCAGCAGGGAACTACTAGGGCACGAGCAGTACTTC.